This T cell receptor (beta chain) was sequenced in a study of T-cell memory formation after mild COVID-19. Germline V gene data show CDR1 as LGHNA and CDR2 as YNFKEQ. The CDR3 runs 15 residues. Trimming removed 0 bases from V and 5 bases from J, with 13 bases in between. TCR alpha and TCR beta cDNA libraries carrying sample barcodes and UMIs were produced by 5'RACE using constant-segment primers. TCRdb redid the calling of the 5' RACE reads with MiXCR, one entry per CDR3 protein. The data contain over 150,000 distinct CDR3 sequences, 10% to 15% of them singletons. Sequencing was performed on PBMCs or a T cell subset sorted from them (not recorded which). This clonotype originated in a man between 18 and 29 years old who had mild COVID-19 (a few samples of this study predate the infection). Cell type and time point are not known. The V call is TRBV4-2, the J call TRBJ2-5, with D possibly matching TRBD2 (7 bases). CDR3 DNA: TGTGCCAGCAGCCAAGATGCCAAGGGGGGGGAGACCCAGTACTTC. This encodes CASSQDAKGGETQYF.